This T cell receptor beta chain comes out of a study of CD8+ T cells in alopecia areata. Isolated RNA was reverse transcribed into cDNA used as the sequencing template. The table came from immunoSEQ multiplex PCR; TCRdb's copy has only in-frame clones and leaves some out. This table has more than 95,000 clones, roughly two fifths appearing once. The V gene lost 5 bases and the J gene lost 2 bases, with 2 bases spanning the gap. Germline V gene sequence: CDR1 MDHEN, CDR2 SYDVKM. CDR3 size: 11 residues. This clone has just a few counts. The TCR comes from a human donor with alopecia areata. The chain couples TRBV28 to TRBJ2-3; D ambiguous. The sample taken for sequencing was CD4+ T cells sorted from blood. CDR3 coding DNA: TGTGCCAGCAGTGACACAGATACGCAGTATTTT. Translated, it gives CASSDTDTQYF.